Listed below are T cell receptor beta chains from one sample, sequenced in a study of shared clonotypes between healthy human individuals. Sequencing used immunoSEQ multiplex PCR; TCRdb keeps in-frame clones, though not all of them. The data contain roughly 2.6 million clones, approximately 92% of them singletons. The source material was naive CD4+ T cells sorted from blood. All receptors derive from a man between 18 and 29 years old in good health. The CDR3 runs from the conserved cysteine through the conserved F or W. The D gene is left open where the match is weak. Where a row states a size, it is once, few, many or the class of an expanded clone; other rows omit it.

V: TRBV6-4
size: -
D: -
J: TRBJ2-5
DNA: TGTGCCAGCAGTGAGATGCGGGGTGAGACCCAGTACTTC
CDR3: CASSEMRGETQYF

V: TRBV6-1
size: few
D: -
J: TRBJ2-2
DNA: TGTGCCAGCAGTGATCACAACACCGGGGAGCTGTTTTTT
CDR3: CASSDHNTGELFF

V: TRBV5-1
size: -
D: -
J: TRBJ1-1
DNA: TGCGCCAGCAGCTGGGGGGAGAACACTGAAGCTTTCTTT
CDR3: CASSWGENTEAFF

V: TRBV7-9
size: -
D: TRBD1
J: TRBJ1-3
DNA: TGTGCCAGCATTCGGGACAGGAAGGCTGGAAACACCATATATTTT
CDR3: CASIRDRKAGNTIYF

V: TRBV7-9
size: -
D: TRBD1
J: TRBJ1-2
DNA: TGTGCCAGCAGCTTAGGGGGGACAGCACTTCGGGTAAATGGCTACACCTTC
CDR3: CASSLGGTALRVNGYTF

V: TRBV14
size: -
D: TRBD2
J: TRBJ2-7
DNA: TGTGCCAGCAGCCTGGGACTACTCTACGAGCAGTACTTC
CDR3: CASSLGLLYEQYF

V: TRBV19
size: -
D: TRBD1
J: TRBJ1-2
DNA: TGTGCCAGTAGTATCCGGGACAGGGGTCTCTATGGCTACACCTTC
CDR3: CASSIRDRGLYGYTF

V: TRBV7-9
size: -
D: TRBD2
J: TRBJ2-5
DNA: TGTGCCAGCAGCGCCCCGGGGGGGCCGCAGACCCAGTACTTC
CDR3: CASSAPGGPQTQYF

V: TRBV10-2
size: -
D: -
J: TRBJ2-1
DNA: TGCGCCAGCAGTGGCCCTTTGGGGGGCGGAAACAATGAGCAGTTCTTC
CDR3: CASSGPLGGGNNEQFF

V: TRBV7-2
size: -
D: TRBD2
J: TRBJ2-5
DNA: TGTGCCAGCAGCTTAGATCTAGGACTAGCGGGAGCTCGGGAGACCCAGTACTTC
CDR3: CASSLDLGLAGARETQYF

V: TRBV29-1
size: -
D: TRBD1
J: TRBJ1-5
DNA: TGCAGCGTCTCGGGACAGGGAGGTCAGCCCCAGCATTTT
CDR3: CSVSGQGGQPQHF

V: TRBV28
size: -
D: TRBD2
J: TRBJ2-5
DNA: TGTGCCACTACGGGGGGGGGAGAGACCCAGTACTTC
CDR3: CATTGGGETQYF

V: TRBV7-2
size: once
D: -
J: TRBJ2-5
DNA: TGTGCCAGCAGCTTCAGCCTACAGAAGACCCAGTACTTC
CDR3: CASSFSLQKTQYF

V: TRBV19
size: -
D: -
J: TRBJ1-6
DNA: TGTGCCAGTAGTATAGCCGGACAGTATCCTAATTCACCCCTCCACTTT
CDR3: CASSIAGQYPNSPLHF

V: TRBV5-1
size: -
D: -
J: TRBJ2-2
DNA: TGCGCCAGCAGCTTGGCCCCCGGAATACTCGGGGAGCTGTTTTTT
CDR3: CASSLAPGILGELFF

V: TRBV19
size: -
D: TRBD1
J: TRBJ2-1
DNA: TGTGCCAGTAGTATAGCCCCGGGACAGGGGGGTGAGCAGTTCTTC
CDR3: CASSIAPGQGGEQFF

V: TRBV16
size: -
D: TRBD1
J: TRBJ1-4
DNA: TGTGCCAGCAGCCAACATAATCAGGGGGAGCAACTGTTTTTT
CDR3: CASSQHNQGEQLFF

V: TRBV7-2
size: -
D: TRBD2
J: TRBJ2-7
DNA: TGTGCCAGCAGCCTACAGCGGGGGGCCTCTTACGAGCAGTACTTC
CDR3: CASSLQRGASYEQYF

V: TRBV13
size: -
D: TRBD1
J: TRBJ2-1
DNA: TGTGCCAGCAGCTCCCGACAGGGGTTTCCGTGGGAGCAGTTCTTC
CDR3: CASSSRQGFPWEQFF

V: TRBV19
size: -
D: TRBD1
J: TRBJ1-6
DNA: TGTGCCAGTAGGACGACAGGGGCGCATAATTCACCCCTCCACTTT
CDR3: CASRTTGAHNSPLHF

V: TRBV19
size: -
D: -
J: TRBJ2-5
DNA: TGTGCCAGTAGTATAGGTGGTTACCAAGAGACCCAGTACTTC
CDR3: CASSIGGYQETQYF

V: TRBV10-3
size: -
D: TRBD1
J: TRBJ1-1
DNA: TGTGCCATCAGGATGACAGGGGCCGAAGCTTTCTTT
CDR3: CAIRMTGAEAFF

V: TRBV21-1
size: -
D: -
J: TRBJ1-4
DNA: TGTGCCAGCAGCATAGACAGGGTGTCCGAAAAACTGTTTTTT
CDR3: CASSIDRVSEKLFF

V: TRBV6-5
size: -
D: TRBD2
J: TRBJ2-5
DNA: TGTGCCAGCAGTAGCGGGAGACTCTTAGAGACCCAGTACTTC
CDR3: CASSSGRLLETQYF

V: TRBV5-1
size: -
D: -
J: TRBJ2-2
DNA: TGCGCCAGCAGCTTGAACGGAGGAAACACCGGGGAGCTGTTTTTT
CDR3: CASSLNGGNTGELFF

V: TRBV11-2
size: -
D: -
J: TRBJ2-2
DNA: TGTGCCAGCAGCTTCCACAGGGCGGAGCGGGGAGCTGTTTTT
CDR3: CASSFHRAERGAVF